This TCR beta chain was recorded in a study of human T cells and chemical hapten exposure. Study-level background: Patch tests put 0.01% DPC on the upper back, and the results were checked at 6 days.

The time point: pre-sensitization, week 0. Treatment: therapeutic diphenylcyclopropenone sensitization with weekly scalp DPC. Looked up from germline, CDR1 is MNHNS and CDR2 is SASEGT. There are 12 residues in the CDR3. Trimming took off 3 bases at V and 3 bases at J, with 5 bases between the two ends. Individual cDNA molecules (in the library) carried attached unique molecular identifiers. TCRdb fed the RACE reads into MiXCR, producing one record per CDR3 protein. Of more than 300,000 distinct CDR3 sequences in the sample, roughly 5% were seen once. General study results and limits: Having alopecia, the donors may differ immunologically from healthy people.

This clonotype came up a few times. Its antigen is unknown. The sequence was collected from a woman aged 50 to 60 with alopecia areata. Some clones in this sample may be carry-over from other donors' samples. The sequences come from whole blood, collected in connection with sensitization to the hapten diphenylcyclopropenone (DPC). This chain connects TRBV6-1 to TRBJ1-1; no reliable D call. The CDR3 region is CASSDLDTEAFF. CDR3 sequence (DNA): TGTGCCAGCAGTGACCTTGACACTGAAGCTTTCTTT.